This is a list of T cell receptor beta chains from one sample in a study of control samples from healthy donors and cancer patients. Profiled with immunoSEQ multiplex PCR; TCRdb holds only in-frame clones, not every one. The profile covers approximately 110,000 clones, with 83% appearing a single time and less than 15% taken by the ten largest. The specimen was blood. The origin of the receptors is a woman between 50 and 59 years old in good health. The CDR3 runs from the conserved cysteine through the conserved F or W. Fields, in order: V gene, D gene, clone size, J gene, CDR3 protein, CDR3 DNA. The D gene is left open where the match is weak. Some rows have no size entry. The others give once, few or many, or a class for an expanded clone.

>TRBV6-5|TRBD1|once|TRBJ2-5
CASSYGHRGRETQYF
TGTGCCAGCAGTTACGGGCACAGGGGTAGGGAGACCCAGTACTTC
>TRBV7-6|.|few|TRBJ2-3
CASSFGQAGTDTQYF
TGTGCCAGCAGCTTCGGGCAGGCCGGCACAGATACGCAGTATTTT
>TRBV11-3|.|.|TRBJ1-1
CASSLDGGGTEAFF
TGTGCCAGCAGCTTAGATGGGGGAGGGACTGAAGCTTTCTTT
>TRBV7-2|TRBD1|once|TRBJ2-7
CASSLLGTGFGNEQYF
TGTGCCAGCAGCTTATTGGGGACAGGGTTCGGGAACGAGCAGTACTTC
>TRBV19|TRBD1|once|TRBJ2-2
CASSVTGGGRELFF
TGTGCCAGTAGTGTAACAGGGGGCGGCCGGGAGCTGTTTTTT
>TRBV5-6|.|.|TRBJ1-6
CASSLVGYDNSPLHF
TGTGCCAGCAGCTTGGTGGGGTATGATAATTCACCCCTCCACTTT
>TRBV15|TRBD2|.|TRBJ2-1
CATSIGLASREQFF
TGTGCCACCAGCATCGGACTAGCAAGTCGAGAGCAGTTCTTC
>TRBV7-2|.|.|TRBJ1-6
CASSLMNSYNSPLHF
TGTGCCAGCAGCTTAATGAACTCCTATAATTCACCCCTCCACTTT
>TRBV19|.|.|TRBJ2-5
CASSWGETQYF
TGTGCCAGTAGTTGGGGGGAGACCCAGTACTTC
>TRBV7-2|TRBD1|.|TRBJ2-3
CASSLEGGEEWWTDTQYF
TGTGCCAGCAGCTTAGAAGGGGGCGAGGAATGGTGGACAGATACGCAGTATTTT
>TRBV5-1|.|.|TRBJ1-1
CASSLMEGTPIEAFF
TGCGCCAGCAGCTTGATGGAGGGGACACCAATTGAAGCTTTCTTT
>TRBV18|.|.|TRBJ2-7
CASSPGVGYYEQYF
TGTGCCAGCTCACCGGGGGTGGGGTACTACGAGCAGTACTTC